A selection of T cell receptor beta chains follows, all from one sample in a study of PD-1 blockade in classical Hodgkin lymphoma. TCRdb's copy holds only in-frame clones and misses some; the assay was immunoSEQ multiplex PCR. The sample shows 15,000 or so clones, 83% of them seen only once. The sample here was peripheral blood mononuclear cells (PBMCs), taken at baseline. These receptors were collected from a human donor with classical Hodgkin lymphoma. Both conserved end residues are part of each CDR3. D genes are given only for firm matches. Clone size, where shown, is once, few, many, or a class for clones that have expanded.

clone size: NA; V gene: TRBV19; D gene: TRBD1; J gene: TRBJ1-5; CDR3 DNA: TGTGCCAGTAGTAGGACAGGGGATAATCAGCCCCAGCATTTT; CDR3 protein: CASSRTGDNQPQHF
clone size: NA; V gene: TRBV10-1; D gene: NA; J gene: TRBJ2-3; CDR3 DNA: TGCGCCAGCAGTGAGATGACTAGCACAGATACGCAGTATTTT; CDR3 protein: CASSEMTSTDTQYF
clone size: NA; V gene: TRBV7-7; D gene: NA; J gene: TRBJ2-7; CDR3 DNA: TGTGCTAGCAGCCGCAACCCAGGGTATGGCTACGAGCAGTACTTC; CDR3 protein: CASSRNPGYGYEQYF
clone size: few; V gene: TRBV27; D gene: NA; J gene: TRBJ2-7; CDR3 DNA: TGTGCCAGCAGTTTAGGAGGGATCGGCGAGCAGTACTTC; CDR3 protein: CASSLGGIGEQYF
clone size: NA; V gene: TRBV13; D gene: TRBD2; J gene: TRBJ2-5; CDR3 DNA: TGTGCCAGCAGCTCAGCGGGGGGGCAAGTGAAGACCCAGTACTTC; CDR3 protein: CASSSAGGQVKTQYF
clone size: NA; V gene: TRBV6-5; D gene: NA; J gene: TRBJ2-7; CDR3 DNA: TGTGCCAGCAGTTATCGGTCCCTAGGGCCCTACGAGCAGTACTTC; CDR3 protein: CASSYRSLGPYEQYF
clone size: NA; V gene: TRBV4-3; D gene: NA; J gene: TRBJ2-1; CDR3 DNA: TGCGCCAGCAGCCAAAGTTTCCGGAGCTCCTACAATGAGCAGTTCTTC; CDR3 protein: CASSQSFRSSYNEQFF
clone size: NA; V gene: TRBV5-4; D gene: TRBD1; J gene: TRBJ2-7; CDR3 DNA: TGTGCCAGCAGCCACCGGGACAGGGGGGGATACGAGCAGTACTTC; CDR3 protein: CASSHRDRGGYEQYF
clone size: NA; V gene: TRBV4-1; D gene: NA; J gene: TRBJ2-7; CDR3 DNA: TGCGCCAGCAGCCAAGTGACAGATACGGATAGGGTGCGTGAGCAGTACTTC; CDR3 protein: CASSQVTDTDRVREQYF
clone size: few; V gene: TRBV6-1; D gene: NA; J gene: TRBJ1-5; CDR3 DNA: TGTGCCAGCAAGGGGCAGGGGTGGGATCAGCCCCAGCATTTT; CDR3 protein: CASKGQGWDQPQHF
clone size: NA; V gene: TRBV5-1; D gene: TRBD1; J gene: TRBJ1-1; CDR3 DNA: TGCGCCAGCAGCCTACGGACAGGGGAGAACACTGAAGCTTTCTTT; CDR3 protein: CASSLRTGENTEAFF
clone size: once; V gene: TRBV7-9; D gene: NA; J gene: TRBJ1-4; CDR3 DNA: TGTGCCAGCAGTTTATTGACAGGCTGGGAAACTAATGAAAAACTGTTTTTT; CDR3 protein: CASSLLTGWETNEKLFF
clone size: NA; V gene: TRBV10-2; D gene: NA; J gene: TRBJ2-6; CDR3 DNA: TGCGCCAGCAGTGCGAGGGTAGCTGGGGCCAACGTCCTGACTTTC; CDR3 protein: CASSARVAGANVLTF
clone size: NA; V gene: TRBV7-9; D gene: TRBD1; J gene: TRBJ1-1; CDR3 DNA: TGTGCCAGCAGCTCGGGACAGGTGAACACTGAAGCTTTCTTT; CDR3 protein: CASSSGQVNTEAFF
clone size: NA; V gene: TRBV5-1; D gene: NA; J gene: TRBJ1-5; CDR3 DNA: TGCGCCAGCAGCCAGAGACACTCACATAGCAATCAGCCCCAGCATTTT; CDR3 protein: CASSQRHSHSNQPQHF
clone size: once; V gene: TRBV4-1; D gene: NA; J gene: TRBJ2-3; CDR3 DNA: TGCGCCAGCAGCCAAGAAGGGGATGCAGATACGCAGTATTTT; CDR3 protein: CASSQEGDADTQYF
clone size: NA; V gene: TRBV20-1; D gene: NA; J gene: TRBJ1-2; CDR3 DNA: TGCAGTGCTCCCGACAGCTATGGCTACACCTTC; CDR3 protein: CSAPDSYGYTF
clone size: NA; V gene: TRBV5-4; D gene: TRBD2; J gene: TRBJ2-5; CDR3 DNA: TGTGCCAGCAGCTGGGGCGGGGGGGCCCAAGAGACCCAGTACTTC; CDR3 protein: CASSWGGGAQETQYF
clone size: few; V gene: TRBV6-6; D gene: TRBD2; J gene: TRBJ2-7; CDR3 DNA: TGTGCCAGCAGTTCTAGCGGGGGGGCTCGTACCTACGAGCAGTACTTC; CDR3 protein: CASSSSGGARTYEQYF
clone size: NA; V gene: TRBV4-1; D gene: NA; J gene: TRBJ1-2; CDR3 DNA: TGCGCCAGCAGCCAAAAACCGGGGGAAGGGCTTCACTATGGCTACACCTTC; CDR3 protein: CASSQKPGEGLHYGYTF
clone size: few; V gene: TRBV5-6; D gene: NA; J gene: TRBJ1-6; CDR3 DNA: TGTGCCAGCAGCTTTGGGTATTCACCCCTCCACTTT; CDR3 protein: CASSFGYSPLHF
clone size: NA; V gene: TRBV10-1; D gene: TRBD1; J gene: TRBJ2-7; CDR3 DNA: TGCGCCAGCAGTGAGTACGGGGTGGGACAGACCGACGAGCAGTACTTC; CDR3 protein: CASSEYGVGQTDEQYF
clone size: NA; V gene: TRBV18; D gene: NA; J gene: TRBJ2-5; CDR3 DNA: TGTGCCAGCTCACTTCAAGAGACCCAGTACTTC; CDR3 protein: CASSLQETQYF
clone size: NA; V gene: TRBV12-5; D gene: NA; J gene: TRBJ2-1; CDR3 DNA: TGTGCTAGTGGTCTTGGACACCCCGGCCCCCCCGGTATGAATGAGCAGTTCTTC; CDR3 protein: CASGLGHPGPPGMNEQFF
clone size: NA; V gene: TRBV7-2; D gene: NA; J gene: TRBJ1-5; CDR3 DNA: TGTGCCAGCAGCTCGTTTAGCGGAAATCAGCCCCAGCATTTT; CDR3 protein: CASSSFSGNQPQHF
clone size: NA; V gene: TRBV9; D gene: NA; J gene: TRBJ2-7; CDR3 DNA: TGTGCCAGCAGCCCGTGGATATCGTCCTACGAGCAGTACTTC; CDR3 protein: CASSPWISSYEQYF
clone size: NA; V gene: TRBV4-1; D gene: NA; J gene: TRBJ2-5; CDR3 DNA: TGCGCCAGCAGCCAACTACCCGGTACCCAAGAGACCCAGTACTTC; CDR3 protein: CASSQLPGTQETQYF
clone size: once; V gene: TRBV11-2; D gene: TRBD2; J gene: TRBJ2-1; CDR3 DNA: TGTGCCAGCAGCCCGGGGGGATATGAGCAGTTCTTC; CDR3 protein: CASSPGGYEQFF